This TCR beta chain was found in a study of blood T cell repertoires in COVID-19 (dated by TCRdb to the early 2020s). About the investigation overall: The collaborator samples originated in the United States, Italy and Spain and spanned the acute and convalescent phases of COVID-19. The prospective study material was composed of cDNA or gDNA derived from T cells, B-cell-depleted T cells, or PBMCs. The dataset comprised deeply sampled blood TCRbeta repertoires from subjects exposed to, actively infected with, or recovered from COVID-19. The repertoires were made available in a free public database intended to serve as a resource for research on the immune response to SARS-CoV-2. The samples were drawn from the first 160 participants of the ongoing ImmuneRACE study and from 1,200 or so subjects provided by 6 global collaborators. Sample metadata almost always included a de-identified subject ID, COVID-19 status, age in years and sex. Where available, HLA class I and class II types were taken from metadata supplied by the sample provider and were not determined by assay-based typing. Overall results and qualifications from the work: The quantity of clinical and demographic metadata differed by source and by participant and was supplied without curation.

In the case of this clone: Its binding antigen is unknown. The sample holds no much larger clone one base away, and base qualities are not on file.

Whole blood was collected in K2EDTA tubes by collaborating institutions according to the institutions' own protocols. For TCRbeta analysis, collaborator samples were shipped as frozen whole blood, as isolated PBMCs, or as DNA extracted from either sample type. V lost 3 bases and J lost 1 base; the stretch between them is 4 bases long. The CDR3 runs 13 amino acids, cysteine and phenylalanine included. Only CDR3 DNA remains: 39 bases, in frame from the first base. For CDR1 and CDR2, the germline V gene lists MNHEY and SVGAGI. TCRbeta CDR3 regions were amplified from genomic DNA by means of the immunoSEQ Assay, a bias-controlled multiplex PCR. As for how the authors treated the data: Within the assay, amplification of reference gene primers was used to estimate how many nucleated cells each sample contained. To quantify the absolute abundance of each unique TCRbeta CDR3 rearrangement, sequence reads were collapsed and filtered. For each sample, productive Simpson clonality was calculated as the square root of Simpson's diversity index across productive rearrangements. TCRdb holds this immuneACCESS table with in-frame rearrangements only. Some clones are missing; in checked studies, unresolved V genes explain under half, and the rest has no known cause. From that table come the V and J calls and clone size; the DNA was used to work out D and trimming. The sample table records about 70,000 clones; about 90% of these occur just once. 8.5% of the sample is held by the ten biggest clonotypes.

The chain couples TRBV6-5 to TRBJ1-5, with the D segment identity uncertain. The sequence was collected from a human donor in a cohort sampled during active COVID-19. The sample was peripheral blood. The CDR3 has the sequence CASSYSSNQPQHF. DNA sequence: TGTGCCAGCAGTTATTCGAGCAATCAGCCCCAGCATTTT.